The table lists the clone carrying this T cell receptor beta chain with a few counts. Its antigen remains unknown. TCRdb reprocessed the 5' RACE reads with MiXCR, giving one entry per CDR3 protein. The profile shows about 550,000 distinct CDR3 sequences, around 21% of them singletons. This CDR3 has 16 residues. Germline trimming cut 6 bases from V and 1 base from J; bases unmatched to any gene: 7. Germline V gene data show CDR1 as MDHEN and CDR2 as SYDVKM. The sample originates from a study of T cells after yellow fever vaccination. Study-wide results and limits: A large majority of primary-vaccination clones showed up again after the booster (approximately 95% CD4, 75% to 90% CD8).

The starting material was PBMCs, obtained 15 days after the yellow fever booster vaccination. The chain couples TRBV28 to TRBJ2-1; 9 positions agree with TRBD1. The sequence derives from a man aged 30 to 39 who received the YFV17D yellow fever vaccine. The CDR3 sequence: CASRTDRGLSYNEQFF. The CDR3 bases are TGTGCCAGCAGAACGGACAGGGGACTATCCTACAATGAGCAGTTCTTC.